A single T cell receptor (beta chain) is shown here with its context. Its antigen is not known. The source of the sample is a study of T cell responses to AZD1222 COVID-19 vaccine. Study-wide results and caveats: A rise in Spike-specific TCR breadth and depth followed two AZD1222 doses. The donor group comprised mostly white British people and more females; the analysis possibly underestimated clonal diversity.

Data came from immunoSEQ multiplex PCR; TCRdb stores just in-frame clones and leaves some out. The data contain approximately 52,000 clones, 80% to 90% of them singletons. Second doses at about 4 or about 12 weeks were pooled. V lost 1 base, J lost 3 bases, and 3 bases stayed unmatched. The CDR3 consists of 15 residues. Germline V lookup: CDR1 SGHNT, CDR2 YENEEA. This TCR came from an adult who received the AZD1222 COVID-19 vaccine. Sequencing used peripheral blood, obtained 28 days after the second AZD1222 dose. The gene calls are TRBV11-3 and TRBJ2-5, with 9 bases fitting TRBD2. The CDR3 reads CASSLGAGGEETQYF. In DNA form, the CDR3 reads TGTGCCAGCAGCTTAGGAGCGGGAGGAGAAGAGACCCAGTACTTC.